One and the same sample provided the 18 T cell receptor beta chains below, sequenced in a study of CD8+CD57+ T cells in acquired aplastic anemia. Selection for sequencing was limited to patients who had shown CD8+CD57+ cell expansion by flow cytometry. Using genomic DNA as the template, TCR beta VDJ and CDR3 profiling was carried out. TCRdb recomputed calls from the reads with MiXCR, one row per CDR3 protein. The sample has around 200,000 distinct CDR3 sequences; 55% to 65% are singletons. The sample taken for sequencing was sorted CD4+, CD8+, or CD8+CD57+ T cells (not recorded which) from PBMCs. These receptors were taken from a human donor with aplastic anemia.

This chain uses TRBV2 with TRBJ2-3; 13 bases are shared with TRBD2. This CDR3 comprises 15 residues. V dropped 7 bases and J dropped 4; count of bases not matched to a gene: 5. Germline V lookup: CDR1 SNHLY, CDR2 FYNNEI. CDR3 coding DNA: TGTGCCAGCACACTAGCGGGGGGGGAGGCAGATACGCAGTATTTT. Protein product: CASTLAGGEADTQYF.

The CDR3 is CASRSYQTSGRFYEQYF. CDR3 in DNA: TGTGCCAGCAGATCTTACCAGACTAGCGGGAGGTTCTACGAGCAGTACTTC. The chain employs TRBV7-3 and TRBJ2-7, with 13 bases identical to TRBD2. V shed 6 bases, J shed 3 bases, and the junction held 11 bases outside the gene matches. Germline V lookup: CDR1 SGHTA, CDR2 FQGTGA. The CDR3 sequence is 17 residues long.

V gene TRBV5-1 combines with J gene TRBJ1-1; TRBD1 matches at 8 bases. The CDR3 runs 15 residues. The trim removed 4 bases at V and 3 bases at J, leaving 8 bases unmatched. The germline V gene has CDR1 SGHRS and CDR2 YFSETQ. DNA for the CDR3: TGCGCCAGCAGCCCGGACAGGGTGGGTTACACTGAAGCTTTCTTT. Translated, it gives CASSPDRVGYTEAFF. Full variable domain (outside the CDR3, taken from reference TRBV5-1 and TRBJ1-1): KAGVTQTPRYLIKTRGQQVTLSCSPISGHRSVSWYQQTPGQGLQFLFEYFSETQRNKGNFPGRFSGRQFSNSRSEMNVSTLELGDSALYLCASSPDRVGYTEAFFGQGTRLTVV.

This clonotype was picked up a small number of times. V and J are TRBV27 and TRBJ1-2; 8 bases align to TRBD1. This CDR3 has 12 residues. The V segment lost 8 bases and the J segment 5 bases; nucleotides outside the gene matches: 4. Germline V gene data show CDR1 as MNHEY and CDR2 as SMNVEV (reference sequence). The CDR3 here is CASRTGLYGYTF. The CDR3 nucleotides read TGTGCCAGCCGGACAGGGCTGTATGGCTACACCTTC.

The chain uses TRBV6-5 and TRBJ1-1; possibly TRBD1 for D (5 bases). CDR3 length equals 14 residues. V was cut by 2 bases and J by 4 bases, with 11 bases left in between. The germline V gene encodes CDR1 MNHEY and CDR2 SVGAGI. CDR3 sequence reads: CASSYRGSATEAFF. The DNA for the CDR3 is TGTGCCAGCAGTTACCGGGGGTCGGCCACTGAAGCTTTCTTT.

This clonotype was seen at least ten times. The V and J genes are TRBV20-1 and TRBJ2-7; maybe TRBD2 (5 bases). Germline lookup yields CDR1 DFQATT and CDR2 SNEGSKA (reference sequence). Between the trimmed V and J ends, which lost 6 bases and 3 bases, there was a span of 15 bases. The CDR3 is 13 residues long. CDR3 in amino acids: CSASSVRDYEQYF. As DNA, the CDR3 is TGCAGTGCCAGCAGTGTGAGGGACTACGAGCAGTACTTC.

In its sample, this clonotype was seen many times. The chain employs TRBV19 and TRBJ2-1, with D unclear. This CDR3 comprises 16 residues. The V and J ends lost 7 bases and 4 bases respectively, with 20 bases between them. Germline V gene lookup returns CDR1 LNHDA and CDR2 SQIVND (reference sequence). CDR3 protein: CASTHGSPLGYNEQFF. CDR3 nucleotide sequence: TGTGCCAGTACGCACGGGTCCCCTTTAGGTTACAATGAGCAGTTCTTC. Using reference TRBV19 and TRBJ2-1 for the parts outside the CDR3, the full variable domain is DGGITQSPKYLFRKEGQNVTLSCEQNLNHDAMYWYRQDPGQGLRLIYYSQIVNDFQKGDIAEGYSVSREKKESFPLTVTSAQKNPTAFYLCASTHGSPLGYNEQFFGPGTRLTVL.

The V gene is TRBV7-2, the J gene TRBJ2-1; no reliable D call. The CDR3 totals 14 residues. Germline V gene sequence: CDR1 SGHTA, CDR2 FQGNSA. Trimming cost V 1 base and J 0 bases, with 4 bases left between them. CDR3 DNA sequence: TGTGCCAGCAGCTTAGAAGACTCCTACAATGAGCAGTTCTTC. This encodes CASSLEDSYNEQFF.

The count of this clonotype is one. The CDR3 here is CSAGQGRHEQYF. CDR3 DNA: TGCAGTGCCGGGCAGGGACGGCACGAGCAGTACTTC. The chain joins TRBV20-1 to TRBJ2-7, with D perhaps assigned TRBD1 or TRBD2 (5 bases each). The germline CDR1 and CDR2 sequences are DFQATT and SNEGSKA (reference sequence). The CDR3 runs 12 residues. V lost 6 bases to trimming and J lost 5 bases, with 14 bases between them.

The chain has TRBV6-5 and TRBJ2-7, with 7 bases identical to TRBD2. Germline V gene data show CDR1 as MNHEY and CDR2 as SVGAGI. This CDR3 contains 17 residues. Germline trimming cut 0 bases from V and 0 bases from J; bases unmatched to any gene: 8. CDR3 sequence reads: CASSYSGLTSPSYEQYF. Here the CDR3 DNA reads TGTGCCAGCAGTTACTCGGGGTTGACTAGCCCCTCCTACGAGCAGTACTTC.

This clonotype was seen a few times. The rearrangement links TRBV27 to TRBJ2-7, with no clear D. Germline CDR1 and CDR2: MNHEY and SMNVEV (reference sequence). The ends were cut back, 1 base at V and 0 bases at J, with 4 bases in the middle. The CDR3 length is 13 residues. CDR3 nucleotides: TGTGCCAGCAGTTTATTCGCCTCCTACGAGCAGTACTTC. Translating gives CASSLFASYEQYF.

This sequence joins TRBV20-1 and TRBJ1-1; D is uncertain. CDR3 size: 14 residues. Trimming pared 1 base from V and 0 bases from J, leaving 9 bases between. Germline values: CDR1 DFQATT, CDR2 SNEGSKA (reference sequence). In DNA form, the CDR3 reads TGCAGTGCTAGAGTCGTAAAGGTGAACACTGAAGCTTTCTTT. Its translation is CSARVVKVNTEAFF.

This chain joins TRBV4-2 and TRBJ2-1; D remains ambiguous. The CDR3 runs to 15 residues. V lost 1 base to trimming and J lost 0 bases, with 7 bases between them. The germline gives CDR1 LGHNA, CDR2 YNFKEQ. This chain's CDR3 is CASSQAERSYNEQFF. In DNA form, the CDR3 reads TGTGCCAGCAGCCAAGCTGAGCGCTCCTACAATGAGCAGTTCTTC.

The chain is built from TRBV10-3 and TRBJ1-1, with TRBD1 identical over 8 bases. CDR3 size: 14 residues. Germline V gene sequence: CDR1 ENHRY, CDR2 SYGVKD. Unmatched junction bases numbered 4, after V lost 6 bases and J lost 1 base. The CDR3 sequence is CAIREDRGNTEAFF. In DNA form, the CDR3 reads TGTGCCATCAGGGAAGACAGGGGGAACACTGAAGCTTTCTTT.

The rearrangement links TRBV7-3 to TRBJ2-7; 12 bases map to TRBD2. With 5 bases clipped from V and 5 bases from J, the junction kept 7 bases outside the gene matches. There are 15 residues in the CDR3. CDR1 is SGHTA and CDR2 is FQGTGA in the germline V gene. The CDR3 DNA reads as TGTGCCAGCAGCCGAGGACTAGCGGGGTTCGACGAGCAGTACTTC. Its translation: CASSRGLAGFDEQYF.

The CDR3 spells CASNIASTDTQYF. The CDR3 nucleotides are TGTGCCAGCAATATCGCTAGCACAGATACGCAGTATTTT. V and J are TRBV12-3 or TRBV12-4 and TRBJ2-3; D is unclear. This CDR3 region has 13 residues. V lost 7 bases and J lost 0, with 8 bases in between.

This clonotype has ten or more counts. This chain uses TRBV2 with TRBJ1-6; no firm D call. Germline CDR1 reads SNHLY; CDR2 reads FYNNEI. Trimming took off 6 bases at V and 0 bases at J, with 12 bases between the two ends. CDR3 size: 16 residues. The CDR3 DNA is TGTGCCAGCAGCGGACGGGAAAGCTCCTATAATTCACCCCTCCACTTT. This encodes CASSGRESSYNSPLHF. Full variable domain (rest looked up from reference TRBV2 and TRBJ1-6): EPEVTQTPSHQVTQMGQEVILRCVPISNHLYFYWYRQILGQKVEFLVSFYNNEISEKSEIFDDQFSVERPDGSNFTLKIRSTKLEDSAMYFCASSGRESSYNSPLHFGNGTRLTVT.

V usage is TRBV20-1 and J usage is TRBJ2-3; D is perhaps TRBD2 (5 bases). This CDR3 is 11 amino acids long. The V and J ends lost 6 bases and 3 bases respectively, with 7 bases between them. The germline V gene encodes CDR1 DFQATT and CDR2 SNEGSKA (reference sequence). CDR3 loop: CSARRTDTQYF. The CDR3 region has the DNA TGCAGTGCGAGGAGGACAGATACGCAGTATTTT.